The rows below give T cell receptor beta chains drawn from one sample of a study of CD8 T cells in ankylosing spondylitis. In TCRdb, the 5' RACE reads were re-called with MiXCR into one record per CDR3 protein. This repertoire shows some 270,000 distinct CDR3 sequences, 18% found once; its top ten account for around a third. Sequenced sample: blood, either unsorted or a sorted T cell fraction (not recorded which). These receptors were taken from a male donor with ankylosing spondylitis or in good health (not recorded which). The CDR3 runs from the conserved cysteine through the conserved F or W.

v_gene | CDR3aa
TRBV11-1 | CASSPNRISTGYEQFF
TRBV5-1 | CASSLVNSNYEQYF
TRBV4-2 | CASSQVASGGPFGTQYF
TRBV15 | CATSEEGRTANYEQYF
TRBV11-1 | CASGGTSENNEQFF
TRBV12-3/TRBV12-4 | CASTPLGTDQPQHF
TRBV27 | CASQRTYNSPLHF
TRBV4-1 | CATSSGPASAQYF
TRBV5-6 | CASSLVLAGVNEQYF
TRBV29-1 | CSVAAGNTGELFF
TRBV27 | CASSIGTSGKETQYF
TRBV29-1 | CSVEARVGEQYF
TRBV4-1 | CASSQEIIFYEQYF
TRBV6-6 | CASSRTEYNEQFF
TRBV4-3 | CASSRDRTSGTIGELFF
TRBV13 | CASSLAAGPYNEQFF
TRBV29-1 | CSVEDFSGSTDTQYF
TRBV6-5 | CASSYTGGMYGYTF
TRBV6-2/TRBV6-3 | CASSYARVAVTEAFF
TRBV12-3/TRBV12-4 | CASTVGGLVYEQYF
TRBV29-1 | CSVLGAAVDSYNEQFF
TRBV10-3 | CAIVRDTGELFF
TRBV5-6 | CASSPDGSNYGYTF
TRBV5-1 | CASSLDLGTSTYEQYF
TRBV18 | CASSPPVAGGYEQYF
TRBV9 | CASSIPDSTGELFF
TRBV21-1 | CASNQKKAWQQKQYF
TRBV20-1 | CSAREDYRNEQFF
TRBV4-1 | CASSQAPVHGRNIQYF
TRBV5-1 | CASSYQGAGNTEAFF
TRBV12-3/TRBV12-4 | CASSPQGFRETQYF
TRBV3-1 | CASSQGLAGAADTQYF
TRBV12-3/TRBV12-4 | CASSSRESYNEQFF
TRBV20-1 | CSAQEGTVNEQYF
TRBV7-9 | CASRLTGELFF
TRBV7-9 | CASSSTVLVSGANVLTF
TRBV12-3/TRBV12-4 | CASSFLMDRGYTF
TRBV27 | CASSFYTGGGNTEAFF
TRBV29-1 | CSVFGRTGELFF
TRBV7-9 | CASTVRGLLAGELFF
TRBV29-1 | CSVLAGQYSYEQYF
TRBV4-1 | CASSQLGTGSYEQYF